Given below is one TCR beta chain in context. This receptor's antigen is unknown. No clone much larger than this one lies a single base away; base qualities are absent. According to the study, the label for this sample's time point signals: cells obtained before transplantation from donor or recipient. CD3+CD4+ and CD3+CD8+ populations were FACS-sorted from unstimulated pre-transplant donor and recipient cells taken from spleen or lymph nodes. The data are from a study of graft-versus-host responses after intestinal transplantation (dated by TCRdb to 2020 to 2023). Turning to the overall study: The transplants that recipients received were multivisceral, liver-intestinal, or isolated intestinal. Bulk TCR-beta CDR3 sequencing was used to track graft-versus-host and host-versus-graft alloreactive T cell clones in the graft, circulation and bone marrow after intestinal transplantation. To identify alloreactive clones, pre-transplant mixed lymphocyte reaction products were sequenced and compared with unstimulated pre-transplant donor and recipient T cells. Donor T cell macrochimerism was defined as a peak of at least 4% donor T cells among recipient peripheral blood mononuclear cells. Anti-thymocyte globulin induction was given to all recipients, followed by maintenance tacrolimus and steroids for approximately three years. Of the roughly 23 intestinal transplant recipients enrolled in the cohort, one of whom was a retransplant, a few patients without pretransplant specimens were excluded. Samples from three later patients were sequenced in-house on an Illumina MiSeq with MiXCR processing rather than by the commercial service.

The library was obtained by the immunoSEQ multiplex PCR assay. For most patients, genomic DNA was isolated with the Qiagen DNeasy Blood and Tissue Kit and shipped frozen to Adaptive Biotechnologies for TCR sequencing. High-throughput TCR-beta CDR3 sequencing of genomic DNA from most patients was performed by Adaptive Biotechnologies. The published analysis was carried out like this. TCR sequencing data were retrieved from Adaptive's ImmunoSEQ software for some 17 patients, whereas three other patients were processed with MiXCR and VDJtools. To correct CD4 versus CD8 sorting errors, any sequence found in both subsets at a frequency ratio below 5:1 was removed. CDR3 nucleotide sequences shared between donor and recipient were removed because the origin of such sequences could not be assigned. To be classed as alloreactive, a clone needed at least 2-fold expansion over unstimulated cells and a minimum CFSE-low frequency of 0.002% (template counts) or 0.001% (read counts). Mappable clones were those detected in sequenced pre-transplant spleen, lymph node, or MLR CFSE-low populations of the donor or recipient. Cumulative frequency of alloreactive clones was calculated as a percentage of all sequences weighted by copy number. What TCRdb holds here is the immuneACCESS table cut down to in-frame rearrangements. Part of the clones is not present; checked against another copy, under half of the missing clones reflect an unresolved V gene, and the others are unexplained. The DNA gave D and trimming, while V, J and clone size come from that table. The sample table records 90,000 to 130,000 clones; approximately 93% of these occur just once. The top ten hold 0.9% to 1.5% of the sample.

From cysteine to phenylalanine, the CDR3 is 17 amino acids long. Just the 51-base CDR3 DNA is kept, in frame starting at base 1. Overall study results and their limits: In the allografts of patients with donor T cell macrochimerism, GvH to HvG T cell clonal ratios were high. GvH clones were found in recipient bone marrow, and some of the GvH clones appeared earlier in ileal mucosa or blood, which is consistent with an intestinal mucosal origin. Early after transplant, declines in HvG clones were associated with peak levels of circulating GvH clones. Conclusions were limited by the relatively low number and heterogeneity of intestinal transplant patients.

The sample in question was unstimulated CD8+ T cells sorted from spleen or lymph node cells, obtained before transplant. The sequence is built from TRBV21-1 and TRBJ2-1; the table gives TRBD2 as D, unverified against the DNA. TRBV21-1 is deemed a pseudogene. The clonotype was recovered from a human donor who was the organ donor for an intestinal transplant. The DNA sequence is TGTGCCAGCAGCAAAGAGTCTAGCGGGAGCTCCTACAATGAGCAGTTCTTC. Its protein product is CASSKESSGSSYNEQFF.